These 23 T cell receptor beta chains share one sample of origin, sequenced in a study. MiXCR was run by TCRdb on the RT-PCR reads, yielding one entry per CDR3 protein. The sample consists of about 680,000 distinct CDR3 sequences, 12% to 15% of them appearing once. Sequenced material: memory CD4+ T cells from blood. These receptors were obtained from a female donor in good health, serving as a healthy control.

This clonotype was observed a few times. The rearrangement uses TRBV5-5 and TRBJ1-5; D unresolved. The CDR3 covers 14 residues. V shed 2 bases and J shed 5 bases, with 11 bases lying between them. CDR1 is SGHKS and CDR2 is YYEKEE in the germline V gene (reference sequence). The CDR3 reads CASSFRTADQPQHF. CDR3 nucleotides: TGTGCCAGCAGCTTTAGGACCGCAGATCAGCCCCAGCATTTT.

This clonotype was seen ten or more times. This sequence joins TRBV6-5 and TRBJ1-6; D remains ambiguous. Trimming took off 6 bases at V and 8 bases at J, with 8 bases between the two ends. CDR1 is MNHEY and CDR2 is SVGAGI in the germline V gene. The CDR3 covers 12 residues. The CDR3 DNA reads TGTGCCAGCAGCCGAGTCGATTCACCCCTCCACTTT. Protein: CASSRVDSPLHF.

This clonotype was found a few times. This chain links TRBV6-2 or TRBV6-3 with TRBJ2-1, with D unresolved. CDR3 length: 13 amino acids. Trimming cost V 6 bases and J 5 bases, with 11 bases left between them. CDR1 is MNHEY, CDR2 SVGEGT, per germline. The CDR3 DNA follows: TGTGCCAGCAGAAAGACGGTCCACAATGAGCAGTTCTTC. It is translated as CASRKTVHNEQFF.

This clonotype was observed a handful of times. The chain combines TRBV7-9 with TRBJ1-2, with 7 positions matching TRBD1. Germline V gives CDR1 SEHNR, CDR2 FQNEAQ (reference sequence). The V and J ends lost 3 bases and 5 bases, in that order; junction bases with no gene match: 6. The CDR3 totals 14 residues. CDR3 bases: TGTGCCAGCAGCTTCCTGACAGGGAATTATGGCTACACCTTC. Amino acids: CASSFLTGNYGYTF.

The chain joins TRBV3-1 to TRBJ1-4, with TRBD1 as a possible D gene (5 bases). From germline, CDR1 is LGHDT and CDR2 YNNKEL (reference sequence). The CDR3 has 13 amino acids. The ends were cut back, 1 base at V and 8 bases at J, with 8 bases in the middle. The CDR3 region is CASSQGGWEKLFF. In nucleotides, the CDR3 is TGTGCCAGCAGCCAAGGGGGCTGGGAAAAACTGTTTTTT.

The rearrangement uses TRBV12-3 or TRBV12-4 and TRBJ1-4; TRBD1 matches at 9 bases. The CDR3 sequence is 15 residues long. V was pared by 8 bases and J by 4 bases, with 8 bases of the junction left unmatched. The CDR3 region is CASGGQGTGNEKLFF. Written as DNA, the CDR3 is TGTGCCAGCGGGGGACAGGGTACGGGTAATGAAAAACTGTTTTTT.

The chain is built from TRBV18 and TRBJ2-1; 9 bases line up with TRBD2. Germline trimming cut 0 bases from V and 7 bases from J; bases unmatched to any gene: 10. CDR3 size: 17 residues. Germline V gene lookup returns CDR1 KGHSH and CDR2 LQKENI. CDR3 nucleotide sequence: TGTGCCAGCTCACCACCGATGTCTAGCGGGATGGTTAATGAGCAGTTCTTC. Its translation is CASSPPMSSGMVNEQFF.

This clonotype came up a few times. J is TRBJ2-2 and V is TRBV6-2 or TRBV6-3; the D call may be TRBD1 or TRBD2 (5 bases each). This CDR3 has 18 amino acids. V dropped 4 bases and J dropped 0 bases, with 18 bases sitting between them. The V gene's germline CDR1 is MNHEY and CDR2 SVGEGT. The CDR3: CASSFRDAPSANTGELFF. The DNA of the CDR3 is TGTGCCAGCAGTTTCCGGGACGCACCCTCGGCGAACACCGGGGAGCTGTTTTTT.

There are a few counts of this clonotype. The genes are TRBV6-1 and TRBJ2-1, with 7 bases matching TRBD1. This CDR3 is 14 amino acids long. The trim removed 5 bases at V and 7 bases at J, leaving 8 bases unmatched. Germline CDR1 MNHNS, CDR2 SASEGT. The CDR3: CASSYRTGVNEQFF. In nucleotides, the CDR3 is TGTGCCAGCAGTTATCGGACAGGTGTAAATGAGCAGTTCTTC.

The CDR3 reads CASSLVLSGSGLEQFF. CDR3 DNA: TGCGCCAGCAGCTTGGTTTTATCTGGGTCTGGCCTCGAGCAGTTCTTC. The rearrangement joins TRBV5-1 to TRBJ2-1; no clear D gene. This CDR3 region has 16 residues. V gave up 0 bases and J gave up 10 bases, with 20 bases separating them. Germline V gene sequence: CDR1 SGHRS, CDR2 YFSETQ. The full variable domain, with the rest looked up from reference TRBV5-1 and TRBJ2-1, is KAGVTQTPRYLIKTRGQQVTLSCSPISGHRSVSWYQQTPGQGLQFLFEYFSETQRNKGNFPGRFSGRQFSNSRSEMNVSTLELGDSALYLCASSLVLSGSGLEQFFGPGTRLTVL.

To note about this clonotype: The junction departs from germline at one end; a sequencing error may be responsible. The chain carries TRBV18 and TRBJ2-3, with TRBD1 as a possible D gene (6 bases). Germline CDR1 KGHSH, CDR2 LQKENI. There are 15 residues in the CDR3. This CDR3 reads CASSPPDRLTDTRYF. CDR3 sequence (DNA): TGTGCCAGCTCACCACCCGACAGGTTAACAGATACGCGGTATTTT. The full variable domain, its missing parts supplied by reference TRBV18 and TRBJ2-3, is NAGVMQNPRHLVRRRGQEARLRCSPMKGHSHVYWYRQLPEEGLKFMVYLQKENIIDESGMPKERFSAEFPKEGPSILRIQQVVRGDSAAYFCASSPPDRLTDTRYFGPGTRLTVL.

The count of this clonotype is one. This chain links TRBV30 with TRBJ2-7; the D gene is possibly TRBD2 (6 bases). The germline V gene encodes CDR1 GTSNPN and CDR2 SVGIG (reference sequence). The V and J ends lost 2 bases and 8 bases respectively, with 16 bases between them. The length of the CDR3 is 13 residues. The CDR3 coding sequence is TGTGCCTGGAGTATTGTAGGAGGGGCGAAGCAGTACTTC. It encodes CAWSIVGGAKQYF.

This clonotype occurred a few times. The rearrangement uses TRBV7-2 and TRBJ2-5; D could derive from TRBD1 or TRBD2 (5 bases each). This CDR3 has 14 amino acids. The germline gives CDR1 SGHTA, CDR2 FQGNSA. V was clipped by 4 bases and J by 4 bases, with 13 bases between them. The CDR3 nucleotides read TGTGCCAGCAGCTCGCCGCCGGGGCGAGAGACCCAGTACTTC. Its protein is CASSSPPGRETQYF.

As concerns this clonotype: One junction end disagrees with the germline gene, perhaps due to a read error. The chain joins TRBV6-2 or TRBV6-3 to TRBJ2-7, with 8 bases aligning to TRBD1. Germline CDR1 reads MNHEY; CDR2 reads SVGEGT. The CDR3 length is 15 residues. As DNA, the CDR3 is TGTGCCAGCAGAGCATACAGGGGGAAATCATTCGAGCTGTACTTC. Translation: CASRAYRGKSFELYF.

This chain connects TRBV19 to TRBJ2-5, with TRBD1 matching over 9 bases. Germline-derived CDR1 and CDR2 are LNHDA and SQIVND (reference sequence). V lost 5 bases to trimming and J lost 1 base; unmatched junction nucleotides: 2. CDR3 length equals 14 residues. This CDR3 is CASSVQGAQETQYF. In DNA, the CDR3 is TGTGCCAGTAGTGTACAGGGGGCCCAAGAGACCCAGTACTTC.

The rearrangement joins TRBV20-1 to TRBJ1-5; D remains unclear. Germline loops: CDR1 DFQATT, CDR2 SNEGSKA (reference sequence). V was pared by 6 bases and J by 1 base, with 16 bases between. This CDR3 spans 15 amino acids. CDR3 bases: TGCAGTGCGTGGGATTCCGGTTCGAGCAATCAGCCCCAGCATTTT. It specifies CSAWDSGSSNQPQHF.

This clonotype was detected a few times. The chain employs TRBV7-2 and TRBJ2-7; D possibly corresponds to TRBD2 (5 bases). The germline gives CDR1 SGHTA, CDR2 FQGNSA. Deletions cut 3 bases from V and 0 bases from J, with 12 bases between. The CDR3 covers 15 residues. This CDR3 reads CASSFQPGSSYEQYF. CDR3 sequence (DNA): TGTGCCAGCAGCTTCCAACCGGGGAGCTCCTACGAGCAGTACTTC.

This clonotype was seen a handful of times. V gene TRBV7-2 combines with J gene TRBJ2-7; no definite D call. Germline V CDR1 and CDR2: SGHTA, FQGNSA. CDR3 length: 13 residues. V lost 2 bases and J 3 bases, leaving 8 bases between the germline ends. The DNA for the CDR3 is TGTGCCAGCAGCTTACCCCTAAACTACGAGCAGTACTTC. This translates into CASSLPLNYEQYF. The full variable domain, its missing parts supplied by reference TRBV7-2 and TRBJ2-7, is GAGVSQSPSNKVTEKGKDVELRCDPISGHTALYWYRQSLGQGLEFLIYFQGNSAPDKSGLPSDRFSAERTGGSVSTLTIQRTQQEDSAVYLCASSLPLNYEQYFGPGTRLTVT.

This chain connects TRBV12-3 or TRBV12-4 to TRBJ2-1; 11 bases match TRBD2. CDR3 size: 21 residues. J was trimmed by 2 bases and V by 0 bases; bases with no gene match: 15. The CDR3 protein is CASSLALTSGTRGPPYNEQFF. The CDR3 DNA reads TGTGCCAGCAGTTTAGCGTTGACTAGCGGGACTAGAGGGCCGCCCTACAATGAGCAGTTCTTC.

In this sample, this clonotype turned up many times. V gene TRBV7-2 combines with J gene TRBJ2-3; TRBD2 might be the D (6 bases). This CDR3 region has 13 residues. The germline gives CDR1 SGHTA, CDR2 FQGNSA. V lost 1 base and J 7 bases, leaving 9 bases between the germline ends. The CDR3 nucleotides are TGTGCCAGCAGCTTAGACGGGGGTTATACGCAGTATTTT. Translation gives CASSLDGGYTQYF.

The V gene is TRBV6-2 or TRBV6-3, the J gene TRBJ2-7; tentatively, D is TRBD2 (5 bases). Germline lookup yields CDR1 MNHEY and CDR2 SVGEGT. V lost 0 bases and J 1 base, leaving 10 bases between the germline ends. This CDR3 has 15 amino acids. CDR3 protein: CASSYSRERSYEQYF. The CDR3, as DNA: TGTGCCAGCAGTTACTCCAGAGAGCGGTCCTACGAGCAGTACTTC.

This clonotype was found a few times. The V gene is TRBV5-1, the J gene TRBJ2-7, with a possible D match to TRBD2 (5 bases). The CDR3 consists of 18 residues. Germline V gene lookup returns CDR1 SGHRS and CDR2 YFSETQ. The V gene lost 4 bases and the J gene lost 2 bases, with 25 bases spanning the gap. CDR3: CASSTRGSAGPIPYEQYF. Written as DNA, the CDR3 is TGCGCCAGCAGCACCCGAGGGTCCGCAGGCCCCATCCCCTACGAGCAGTACTTC.

The chain joins TRBV2 to TRBJ2-5; 10 bases are shared with TRBD2. The germline V gene has CDR1 SNHLY and CDR2 FYNNEI. J lost 4 bases, V lost 10 bases, and 3 bases had no gene match. This CDR3 spans 12 amino acids. CDR3 amino acids: CATASGGETQYF. The DNA of the CDR3 is TGTGCCACCGCTAGCGGGGGAGAGACCCAGTACTTC.